These 3 T cell receptor beta chains were all obtained from the same sample, sequenced in a study of regulatory T cells in long-lasting Graves disease. As to time point: persistent/refractory GD, antithyroid drugs over 5 years with positive TRAb. From PBMCs, RNA was extracted and then used to make the TCR library. Investigators prepared the TCR beta libraries by applying iRepertoire HTBI primers and Arm-PCR of CDR3 regions. MiXCR was run by TCRdb on the multiplex PCR reads, yielding one entry per CDR3 protein. Among 430,000 or so distinct CDR3 sequences listed, roughly 23% were seen once. The sample in question was peripheral blood mononuclear cells (PBMCs), obtained when the disease was refractory, from a patient treated with antithyroid drugs. These receptors were taken from a female donor with Graves disease.

On this clonotype: A read error is possible here, since a much larger clone lies one base away. The V and J genes are TRBV6-1 and TRBJ2-1, with 9 bases lining up with TRBD2. Germline-derived CDR1 and CDR2 are MNHNS and SASEGT. The CDR3 is 15 amino acids. The CDR3 loop is CASSPLAGPRDERFF. CDR3 DNA: TGTGCCAGCAGTCCCCTAGCGGGACCCCGGGATGAGCGGTTCTTC.

Ten or more counts support this clonotype. The chain combines TRBV28 with TRBJ1-4; D is uncertain. Germline CDR1 and CDR2: MDHEN and SYDVKM. CDR3 length equals 15 residues. With 6 bases removed from V and 4 bases from J, the gap between germline ends came to 15 bases. This chain's CDR3 is CASRSAKDFNEKLFF. CDR3 nucleotide sequence: TGTGCCAGCAGGTCCGCCAAGGACTTTAATGAAAAACTGTTTTTT. The variable domain in full, with the rest retrieved from reference TRBV28 and TRBJ1-4, is DVKVTQSSRYLVKRTGEKVFLECVQDMDHENMFWYRQDPGLGLRLIYFSYDVKMKEKGDIPEGYSVSREKKERFSLILESASTNQTSMYLCASRSAKDFNEKLFFGSGTQLSVL.

This sequence joins TRBV25-1 and TRBJ2-1, with a weak D call TRBD1 (6 bases). Trimming took 6 bases from V and 8 from J, leaving 17 bases between them. The CDR3 runs to 14 residues. Germline V gives CDR1 MGHDK, CDR2 SYGVNS. The CDR3 here is CASRADRGPDEQFF. The CDR3 DNA follows: TGTGCCAGCAGGGCGGACAGAGGACCCGATGAGCAGTTCTTC.